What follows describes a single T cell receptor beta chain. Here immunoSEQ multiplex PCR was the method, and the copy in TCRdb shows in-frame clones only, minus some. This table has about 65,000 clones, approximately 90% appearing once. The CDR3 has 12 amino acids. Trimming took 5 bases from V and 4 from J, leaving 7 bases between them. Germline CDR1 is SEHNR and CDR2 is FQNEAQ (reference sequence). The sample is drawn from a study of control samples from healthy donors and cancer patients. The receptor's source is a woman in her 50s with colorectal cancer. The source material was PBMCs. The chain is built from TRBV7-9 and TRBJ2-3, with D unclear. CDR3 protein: CASSLGPDTQYF. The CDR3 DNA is TGTGCCAGCAGCCTAGGGCCAGATACGCAGTATTTT.